This T cell receptor beta chain was retrieved from a study of blood T cell repertoires in COVID-19. Germline CDR1 reads SGDLS; CDR2 reads YYNGEE. This CDR3 has 13 amino acids. Trimming stripped 5 bases from V and 4 bases from J, with 10 bases between. TCRdb's copy holds only in-frame clones and misses some; the assay was immunoSEQ multiplex PCR. This sample yields some 350,000 clones, of which around 84% are seen a single time; 2.5% to 3.5% belongs to the top ten. The chain uses TRBV9 and TRBJ2-1; tentatively, D is TRBD1 (5 bases). The origin of this receptor is a human donor in a cohort sampled during active COVID-19. Sequenced sample: peripheral blood. In nucleotides, the CDR3 is TGTGCCAGCAGTTCTGACAGTTACAATGAGCAGTTCTTC. Translation gives CASSSDSYNEQFF.